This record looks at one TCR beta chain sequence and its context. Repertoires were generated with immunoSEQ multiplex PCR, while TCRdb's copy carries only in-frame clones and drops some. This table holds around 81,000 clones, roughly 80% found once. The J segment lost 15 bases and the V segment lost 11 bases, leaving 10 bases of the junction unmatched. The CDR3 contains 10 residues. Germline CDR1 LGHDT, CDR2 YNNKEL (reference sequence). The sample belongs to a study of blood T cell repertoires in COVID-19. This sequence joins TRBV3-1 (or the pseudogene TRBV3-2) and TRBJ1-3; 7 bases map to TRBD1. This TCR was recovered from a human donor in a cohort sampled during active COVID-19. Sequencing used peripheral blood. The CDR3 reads CAVYRGWGYF. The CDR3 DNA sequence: TGTGCCGTATACAGGGGATGGGGATATTTT.